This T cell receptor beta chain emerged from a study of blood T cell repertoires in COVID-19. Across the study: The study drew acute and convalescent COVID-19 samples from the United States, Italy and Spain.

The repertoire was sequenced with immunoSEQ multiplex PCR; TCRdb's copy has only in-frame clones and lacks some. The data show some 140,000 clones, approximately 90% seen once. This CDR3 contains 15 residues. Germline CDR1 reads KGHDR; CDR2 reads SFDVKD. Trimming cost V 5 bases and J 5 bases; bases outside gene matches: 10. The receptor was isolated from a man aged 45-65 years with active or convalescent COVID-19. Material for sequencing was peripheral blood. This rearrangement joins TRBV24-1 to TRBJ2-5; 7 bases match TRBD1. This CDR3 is CATSGKQGPGETQYF. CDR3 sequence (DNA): TGTGCCACCAGTGGGAAACAGGGGCCTGGGGAGACCCAGTACTTC.